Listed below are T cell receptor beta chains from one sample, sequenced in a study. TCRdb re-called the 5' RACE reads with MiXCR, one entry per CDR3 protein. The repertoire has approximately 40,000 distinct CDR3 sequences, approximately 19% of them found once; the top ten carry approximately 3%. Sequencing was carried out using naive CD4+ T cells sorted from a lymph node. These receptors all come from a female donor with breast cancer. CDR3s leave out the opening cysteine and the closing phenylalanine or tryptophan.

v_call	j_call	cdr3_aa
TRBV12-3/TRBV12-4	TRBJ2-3	ASTRSGQGSTDTQY
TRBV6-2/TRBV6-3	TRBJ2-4	ASSSGGSLARNIQY
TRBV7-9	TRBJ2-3	ASSLTMSTDTQY
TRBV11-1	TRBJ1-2	ASSLSTGSYGYT
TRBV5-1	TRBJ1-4	ASSLEGTSVEKLF
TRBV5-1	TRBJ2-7	ASSLGNRAANYEQY
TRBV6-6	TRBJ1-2	ASSYSISEVRDYGYT
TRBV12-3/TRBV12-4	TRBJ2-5	ASSYGVETQY
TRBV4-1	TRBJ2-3	ASSQSGGLVTQY
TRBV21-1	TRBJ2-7	ASSKATGSSYEQY
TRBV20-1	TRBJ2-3	SARGLAYSPDTQY
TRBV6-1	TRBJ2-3	ATYAGQYTDTQY
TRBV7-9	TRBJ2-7	VSSLAGFYEQY
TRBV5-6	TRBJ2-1	ASSLVRNNEQF
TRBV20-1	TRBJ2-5	SAETSGQETQY
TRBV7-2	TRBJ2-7	ASSFYRDNEQY
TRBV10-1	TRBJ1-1	ASSESSWSEAF
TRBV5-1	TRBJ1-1	ASSIQGSTEAF
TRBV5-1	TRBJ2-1	ASSYTPNEQF
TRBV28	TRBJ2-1	ASSPTANEQF
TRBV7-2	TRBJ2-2	ASSHGGFNTGELF
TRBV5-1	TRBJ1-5	ASSLRSGETQH
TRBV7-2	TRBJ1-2	ASSSQGVGGYT
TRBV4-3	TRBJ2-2	ASSQGIGGGRELF
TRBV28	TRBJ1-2	ASSFDSGVAGYT
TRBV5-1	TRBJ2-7	ASSGTGLRSYEQY
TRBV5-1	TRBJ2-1	TSSPRVSQWFGHEQF
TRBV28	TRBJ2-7	ASSLTLTYEQY
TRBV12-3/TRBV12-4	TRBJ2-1	ASSQDPGLANGEQF
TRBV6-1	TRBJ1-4	ASRAQAQIGKLF
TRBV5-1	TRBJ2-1	ASSPEVLAGGGNEQF
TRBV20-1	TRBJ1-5	RARATGGANQPQH
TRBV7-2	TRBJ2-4	ASSTQGGNIQY
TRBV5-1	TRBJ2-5	ASSSGGGVGETQY
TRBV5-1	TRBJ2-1	ASSLFGYNEQC
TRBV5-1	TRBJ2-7	ASSFWDWSYEQY